These 28 T cell receptor beta chains were sequenced from one sample in a study of cytomegalovirus exposure and HLA in healthy donors. The primer mix had 60 Vbeta and 13 Jbeta primers. Data came from immunoSEQ multiplex PCR; TCRdb stores just in-frame clones and leaves some out. The sample features some 62,000 clones, with roughly 4.8% in its top ten. The sequenced sample was PBMCs. These receptors all stem from a man under 40 in good health and CMV-seropositive.

This chain joins TRBV6-1 and TRBJ1-6, with 7 bases fitting TRBD1. V dropped 2 bases and J dropped 6; count of bases not matched to a gene: 7. The CDR3 length is 16 residues. Germline V gene data show CDR1 as MNHNS and CDR2 as SASEGT. CDR3 loop: CASSELNRGANSPLHF. The CDR3 nucleotides read TGTGCCAGCAGTGAACTTAACAGGGGAGCTAATTCACCCCTCCACTTT.

The CDR3 bases are TGCGCCAGCAGCGAGAACGAGGGCTACACCTTC. Amino acid sequence: CASSENEGYTF. J is TRBJ1-2 and V is TRBV5-1; D not resolved. V lost 4 bases, J lost 8 bases, and 9 bases lay in between. CDR3 length: 11 residues. The germline CDR1 and CDR2 sequences are SGHRS and YFSETQ.

The chain employs TRBV18 and TRBJ2-7; D might be TRBD1 or TRBD2, each matching 5 bases. Trimming removed 6 bases at V and 0 bases at J, with 9 bases between. The CDR3 length is 13 residues. Germline V gene data show CDR1 as KGHSH and CDR2 as LQKENI. The CDR3 is CASSPGSSYEQYF. The CDR3 DNA reads TGTGCCAGCTCGCCAGGGAGCTCCTACGAGCAGTACTTC.

The chain has TRBV19 and TRBJ1-2; no definite D call. This CDR3 has 14 residues. Germline values: CDR1 LNHDA, CDR2 SQIVND (reference sequence). V was pared by 5 bases and J by 8 bases, with 18 bases between. CDR3 sequence: CASSPSGEVYGYTF. CDR3 nucleotides: TGTGCCAGTAGTCCCTCTGGGGAGGTTTACGGCTACACCTTC.

The V call is TRBV30, the J call TRBJ2-1; D might be TRBD1 (6 bases). V was clipped by 1 base and J by 7 bases, with 8 bases between them. Germline lookup yields CDR1 GTSNPN and CDR2 SVGIG (reference sequence). The CDR3 length is 12 residues. Here the CDR3 DNA reads TGTGCCTGGAGTGATCAGGGGAATGAGCAGTTCTTC. Translating it yields CAWSDQGNEQFF.

The V call is TRBV11-2, the J call TRBJ2-7, with 8 nucleotides matching TRBD1. From germline, CDR1 is SGHAT and CDR2 FQNNGV. This CDR3 has 16 residues. V dropped 0 bases and J dropped 2; count of bases not matched to a gene: 6. In DNA, the CDR3 is TGTGCCAGCAGCTTAGAGGGACAGGCGAGCGCCTACGAGCAGTACTTC. Amino acid sequence: CASSLEGQASAYEQYF.

This rearrangement joins TRBV9 to TRBJ1-2; D perhaps matches TRBD1 (6 bases). Germline V gene sequence: CDR1 SGDLS, CDR2 YYNGEE. V lost 4 bases and J lost 0, with 13 bases in between. The CDR3 has 15 amino acids. Here the CDR3 reads CASSPDRSSNYGYTF. The CDR3 bases are TGTGCCAGCAGCCCAGACAGGTCCTCTAACTATGGCTACACCTTC. Supplemented by reference TRBV9 and TRBJ1-2, the full variable domain reads DSGVTQTPKHLITATGQRVTLRCSPRSGDLSVYWYQQSLDQGLQFLIQYYNGEERAKGNILERFSAQQFPDLHSELNLSSLELGDSALYFCASSPDRSSNYGYTFGSGTRLTVV.

The CDR3 DNA reads as TGTGCCAGCAGTGAAGTCCCAGGAACCTATGGCTACACCTTC. Translated: CASSEVPGTYGYTF. The rearrangement uses TRBV6-5 and TRBJ1-2, with D uncertain. Per the germline V gene, CDR1 is MNHEY and CDR2 is SVGAGI. The CDR3 covers 14 residues. The ends were cut back, 5 bases at V and 4 bases at J, with 14 bases in the middle.

The rearrangement uses TRBV7-9 and TRBJ2-5; D ambiguous. V was pared by 0 bases and J by 5 bases, with 4 bases between. The CDR3 extends over 12 amino acids. Germline V gene data show CDR1 as SEHNR and CDR2 as FQNEAQ (reference sequence). As DNA, the CDR3 is TGTGCCAGCAGCTTAGCGTCGGAGACCCAGTACTTC. Amino acids: CASSLASETQYF.

The genes are TRBV7-9 and TRBJ1-1; TRBD1 matches 8 bases. The germline gives CDR1 SEHNR, CDR2 FQNEAQ (reference sequence). The CDR3 has 14 amino acids. Trimming removed 3 bases from V and 5 bases from J; junction bases left unmatched: 5. In DNA, the CDR3 is TGTGCCAGCAGCTTCGGACAGGGAGTTACTGAAGCTTTCTTT. Translated, it gives CASSFGQGVTEAFF.

The rearrangement joins TRBV29-1 to TRBJ1-1; no reliable D call. The CDR3 runs to 12 residues. Germline CDR1 reads SQVTM; CDR2 reads ANQGSEA. V was clipped by 0 bases and J by 3 bases, with 5 bases between them. DNA of the CDR3: TGCAGCGTTGAAGATCGTGACACTGAAGCTTTCTTT. Translation gives CSVEDRDTEAFF.

The chain is built from TRBV7-2 and TRBJ1-6, with TRBD1 matching over 8 bases. The junction had 8 bases not matched to a gene; V was cut back by 5 bases and J by 5 bases. Germline CDR1 and CDR2: SGHTA and FQGNSA. The length of the CDR3 is 16 residues. The CDR3 nucleotides read TGTGCCAGCAGCCCAAGGACAGGGTGGAATAATTCACCCCTCCACTTT. Its protein is CASSPRTGWNNSPLHF.

The chain is built from TRBV19 and TRBJ2-3; 7 bases are a match to TRBD1. The CDR3 runs 15 residues. Germline-derived CDR1 and CDR2 are LNHDA and SQIVND (reference sequence). V was pared by 6 bases and J by 1 base, with 7 bases of the junction left unmatched. CDR3 residues: CASRTGTVGTDTQYF. The CDR3 DNA is TGTGCCAGTAGAACGGGGACAGTTGGCACAGATACGCAGTATTTT.

This chain connects TRBV6-6 to TRBJ1-1; no definite D call. The CDR3 is made up of 13 amino acids. In germline, CDR1 is MNHNY, CDR2 SVGAGI (reference sequence). Trimming removed 8 bases from V and 1 base from J, with 11 bases in between. The CDR3: CASGEGENTEAFF. Written as DNA, the CDR3 is TGTGCCAGCGGTGAGGGAGAGAACACTGAAGCTTTCTTT.

V and J are TRBV29-1 and TRBJ2-1, with 13 bases lining up with TRBD2. V shed 2 bases and J 2 bases; nucleotides not matched to a gene: 9. The CDR3 is 18 residues long. CDR1 is SQVTM, CDR2 ANQGSEA, per germline. CDR3 protein: CSVELWTSGRIAYNEQFF. The DNA for the CDR3 is TGCAGCGTTGAATTATGGACTAGCGGGAGAATCGCCTACAATGAGCAGTTCTTC.

The J gene is TRBJ1-6, the V gene TRBV5-1; 7 bases are shared with TRBD1. Per the germline V gene, CDR1 is SGHRS and CDR2 is YFSETQ. The V and J ends lost 0 bases and 2 bases, in that order; junction bases with no gene match: 2. The CDR3 is 16 amino acids. DNA for the CDR3: TGCGCCAGCAGCTTGGCCGGACAGGCCTATAATTCACCCCTCCACTTT. Encoded protein: CASSLAGQAYNSPLHF.

About this clone: The same CDR3 can be traced to other DNA sequences in this sample. The V call is TRBV30, the J call TRBJ1-5; 9 bases line up with TRBD1. This CDR3 contains 14 residues. J was trimmed by 4 bases and V by 3 bases; bases with no gene match: 4. Germline-derived CDR1 and CDR2 are GTSNPN and SVGIG (reference sequence). The CDR3 is CAWSSGTGNQPQHF. CDR3 bases: TGTGCCTGGAGCTCCGGGACAGGGAATCAGCCCCAGCATTTT.

This sequence joins TRBV30 and TRBJ2-7, with a possible D match to TRBD1 (5 bases). The V end was cut by 6 bases, the J end by 2 bases, with 11 bases between. The CDR3 sequence is 12 residues long. Germline CDR1 and CDR2: GTSNPN and SVGIG (reference sequence). CDR3 region: CACSDTAYEQYF. In DNA, the CDR3 is TGTGCCTGTTCGGACACAGCCTACGAGCAGTACTTC.

CDR3 sequence reads: CASSQGGLLNEKLFF. The DNA for the CDR3 is TGCGCCAGCAGCCAAGGGGGACTCCTAAATGAAAAACTGTTTTTT. The chain uses TRBV4-1 and TRBJ1-4; possible D gene TRBD1, 5 bases. V was shortened by 1 base and J by 5 bases, with 11 bases between the two germline ends. CDR3 length: 15 residues. Germline-derived CDR1 and CDR2 are MGHRA and YSYEKL.

The chain joins TRBV18 to TRBJ1-4, with D possibly TRBD1 on 6 matching bases. The ends were cut back, 6 bases at V and 4 bases at J, with 9 bases in the middle. Germline V gene sequence: CDR1 KGHSH, CDR2 LQKENI. This CDR3 is 13 amino acids long. The CDR3 coding sequence is TGTGCCAGCTCGTACAGGGTTAATGAAAAACTGTTTTTT. It is translated as CASSYRVNEKLFF.

The chain recombines TRBV5-1 with TRBJ2-1; 13 nucleotides line up with TRBD2. CDR1 is SGHRS and CDR2 is YFSETQ in the germline V gene. This CDR3 comprises 19 residues. Losses at the gene ends were 0 bases for V and 8 bases for J; bases not matched to a gene: 14. DNA of the CDR3: TGCGCCAGCAGCTTGGGAAGCCGGACTAGCGGGGGCCAGGTTTATGAGCAGTTCTTC. This gives the protein CASSLGSRTSGGQVYEQFF.

This chain links TRBV29-1 with TRBJ2-1; 7 positions agree with TRBD1. The V segment lost 1 base and the J segment 4 bases; nucleotides outside the gene matches: 7. From germline, CDR1 is SQVTM and CDR2 ANQGSEA. The CDR3 runs to 15 residues. The CDR3, as DNA: TGCAGCGTTGAAGGGACAGGAATAATTTACAATGAGCAGTTCTTC. As protein: CSVEGTGIIYNEQFF.

The chain recombines TRBV15 with TRBJ2-1; 9 nucleotides agree with TRBD1. Germline assignment: CDR1 LNHNV and CDR2 YYDKDF (reference sequence). The V and J ends lost 3 bases and 0 bases, in that order; junction bases with no gene match: 3. The CDR3 runs to 16 residues. In DNA form, the CDR3 reads TGTGCCACCAGCAGGGGGACAGGGAGCTCCTACAATGAGCAGTTCTTC. This codes for CATSRGTGSSYNEQFF. The whole variable domain, remainder taken from reference TRBV15 and TRBJ2-1, is DAMVIQNPRYQVTQFGKPVTLSCSQTLNHNVMYWYQQKSSQAPKLLFHYYDKDFNNEADTPDNFQSRRPNTSFCFLDIRSPGLGDTAMYLCATSRGTGSSYNEQFFGPGTRLTVL.

The V and J genes are TRBV5-1 and TRBJ1-4, with unresolved D. V lost 5 bases and J lost 0, with 5 bases in between. CDR1 and CDR2 (germline): SGHRS, YFSETQ. CDR3 length: 13 residues. CDR3 sequence reads: CASRSATNEKLFF. CDR3 in DNA: TGCGCCAGCAGATCTGCAACTAATGAAAAACTGTTTTTT.

V usage is TRBV7-9 and J usage is TRBJ2-2; no clear D gene. CDR3 size: 13 residues. The ends were cut back, 1 base at V and 13 bases at J, with 13 bases in the middle. Germline CDR1 reads SEHNR; CDR2 reads FQNEAQ (reference sequence). Here the CDR3 reads CASSLGASFGLFF. For the CDR3, the DNA is TGTGCCAGCAGCTTAGGGGCCAGTTTCGGGCTGTTTTTT.

The rearrangement links TRBV5-1 to TRBJ2-6; 9 bases align to TRBD2. J lost 4 bases, V lost 0 bases, and 8 bases had no gene match. CDR1 is SGHRS and CDR2 is YFSETQ in the germline V gene. The CDR3 has 18 amino acids. This chain's CDR3 is CASSLGLAGAPGANVLTF. In DNA form, the CDR3 reads TGCGCCAGCAGCTTGGGGTTAGCGGGGGCCCCCGGGGCCAACGTCCTGACTTTC.

The chain has TRBV7-9 and TRBJ2-1, with TRBD2 matching over 7 bases. The CDR3 loop spans 15 amino acids. Per the germline V gene, CDR1 is SEHNR and CDR2 is FQNEAQ (reference sequence). The trim removed 5 bases at V and 0 bases at J, leaving 4 bases unmatched. The CDR3 DNA reads TGTGCCAGCAGCCCCGGGGGGAGCTCCTACAATGAGCAGTTCTTC. Amino acid sequence: CASSPGGSSYNEQFF.

The V and J genes are TRBV29-1 and TRBJ2-7, with 7 bases matching TRBD1. CDR1 and CDR2 from the germline V gene are SQVTM and ANQGSEA. This CDR3 region has 12 residues. Unmatched junction bases numbered 1, after V lost 3 bases and J lost 2 bases. Here the CDR3 reads CSVDQGAYEQYF. In nucleotides, the CDR3 is TGCAGCGTTGACCAGGGGGCCTACGAGCAGTACTTC.